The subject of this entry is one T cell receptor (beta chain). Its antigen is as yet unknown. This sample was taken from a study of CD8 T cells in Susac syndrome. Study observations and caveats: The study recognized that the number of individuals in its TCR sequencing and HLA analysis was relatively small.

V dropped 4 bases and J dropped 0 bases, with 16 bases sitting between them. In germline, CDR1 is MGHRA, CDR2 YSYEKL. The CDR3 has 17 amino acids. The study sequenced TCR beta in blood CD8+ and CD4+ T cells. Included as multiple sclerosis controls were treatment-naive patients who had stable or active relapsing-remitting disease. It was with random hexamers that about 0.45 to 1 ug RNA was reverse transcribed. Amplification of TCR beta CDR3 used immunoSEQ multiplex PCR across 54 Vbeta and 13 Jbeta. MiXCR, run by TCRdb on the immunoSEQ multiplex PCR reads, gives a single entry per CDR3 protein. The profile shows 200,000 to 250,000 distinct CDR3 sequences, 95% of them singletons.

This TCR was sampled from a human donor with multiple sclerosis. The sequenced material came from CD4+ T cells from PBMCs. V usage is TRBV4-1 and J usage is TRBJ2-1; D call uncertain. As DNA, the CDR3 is TGCGCCAGCAGCCCCCGCGCCACTACCAACTCCTACAATGAGCAGTTCTTC. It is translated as CASSPRATTNSYNEQFF.